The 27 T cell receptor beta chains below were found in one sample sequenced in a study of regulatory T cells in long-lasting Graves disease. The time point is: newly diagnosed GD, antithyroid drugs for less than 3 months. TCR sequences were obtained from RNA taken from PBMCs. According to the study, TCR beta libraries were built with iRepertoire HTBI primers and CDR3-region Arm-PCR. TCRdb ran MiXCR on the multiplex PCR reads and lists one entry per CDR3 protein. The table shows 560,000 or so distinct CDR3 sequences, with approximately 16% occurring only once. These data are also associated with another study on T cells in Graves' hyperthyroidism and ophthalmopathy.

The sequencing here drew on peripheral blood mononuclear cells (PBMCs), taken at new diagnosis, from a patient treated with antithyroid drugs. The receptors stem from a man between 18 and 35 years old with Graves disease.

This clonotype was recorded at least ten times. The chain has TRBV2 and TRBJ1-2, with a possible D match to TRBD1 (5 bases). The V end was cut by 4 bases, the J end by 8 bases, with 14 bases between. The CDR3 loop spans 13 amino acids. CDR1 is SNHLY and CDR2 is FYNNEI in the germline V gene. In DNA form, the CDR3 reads TGTGCCAGCAGTGGTACGGGGCAGGGCGGCTACACCTTC. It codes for CASSGTGQGGYTF.

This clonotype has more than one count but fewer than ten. The CDR3 reads CASNRDRSDNEQFF. In nucleotides, the CDR3 is TGTGCCAGCAACCGGGACAGGAGCGACAATGAGCAGTTCTTC. The chain uses TRBV4-2 and TRBJ2-1; 8 bases agree with TRBD1. In germline, CDR1 is LGHNA, CDR2 YNFKEQ. There are 14 residues in the CDR3. With V trimmed by 7 bases and J by 5 bases, 7 bases remained unmatched.

The CDR3 DNA reads as TGTGCCAGCAAAATGACAAGCTACGAGCAGTACTTC. It translates to CASKMTSYEQYF. The chain recombines TRBV6-1 with TRBJ2-7; no definite D call. This CDR3 has 12 amino acids. Trimming cost V 7 bases and J 3 bases, with 10 bases left between them. Germline CDR1 MNHNS, CDR2 SASEGT.

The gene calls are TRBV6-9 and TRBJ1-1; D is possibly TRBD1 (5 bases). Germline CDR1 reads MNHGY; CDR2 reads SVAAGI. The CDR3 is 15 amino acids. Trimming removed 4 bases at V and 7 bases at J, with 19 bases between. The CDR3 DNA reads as TGTGCCAGCAGTTGGACCAGGGAACCGTCGGATGAAGCTTTCTTT. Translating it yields CASSWTREPSDEAFF.

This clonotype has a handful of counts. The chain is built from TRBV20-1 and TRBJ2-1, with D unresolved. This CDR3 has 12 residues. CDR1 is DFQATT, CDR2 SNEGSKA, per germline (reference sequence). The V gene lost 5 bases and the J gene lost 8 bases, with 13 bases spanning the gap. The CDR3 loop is CSAGNIDDEQFF. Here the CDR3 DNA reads TGCAGTGCTGGCAATATCGACGATGAGCAGTTCTTC.

The CDR3 spells CASSLFPNTEAFF. CDR3 bases: TGTGCCAGCAGCCTCTTTCCTAACACTGAAGCTTTCTTT. The chain combines TRBV11-2 with TRBJ1-1; D unresolved. V was clipped by 5 bases and J by 2 bases, with 9 bases between them. The CDR3 has 13 amino acids. Germline V gives CDR1 SGHAT, CDR2 FQNNGV.

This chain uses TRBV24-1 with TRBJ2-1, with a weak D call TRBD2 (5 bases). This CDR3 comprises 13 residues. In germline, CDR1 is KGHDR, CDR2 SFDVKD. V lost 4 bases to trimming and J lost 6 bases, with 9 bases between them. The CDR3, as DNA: TGTGCCACCAGTGAACCACGGGGCAATGAGCAGTTCTTC. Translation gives CATSEPRGNEQFF.

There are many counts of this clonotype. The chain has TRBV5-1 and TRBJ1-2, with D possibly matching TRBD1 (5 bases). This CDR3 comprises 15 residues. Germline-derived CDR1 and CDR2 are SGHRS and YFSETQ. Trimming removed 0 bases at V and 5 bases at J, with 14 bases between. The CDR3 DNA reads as TGCGCCAGCAGCTTGGCCCTGGGGACGGAATATGGCTACACCTTC. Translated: CASSLALGTEYGYTF.

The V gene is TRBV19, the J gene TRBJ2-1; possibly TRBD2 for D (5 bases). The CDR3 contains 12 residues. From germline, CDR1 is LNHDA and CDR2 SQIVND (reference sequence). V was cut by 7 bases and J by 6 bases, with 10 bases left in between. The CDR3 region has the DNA TGTGCCAGTACCCATGGGAGCAATGAGCAGTTCTTC. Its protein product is CASTHGSNEQFF.

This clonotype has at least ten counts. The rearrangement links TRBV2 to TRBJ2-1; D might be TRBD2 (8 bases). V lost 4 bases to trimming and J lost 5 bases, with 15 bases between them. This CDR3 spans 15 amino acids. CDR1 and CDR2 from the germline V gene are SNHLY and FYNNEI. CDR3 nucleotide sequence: TGTGCCAGCAGTGCCGGGAGGGGGCTTCACAATGAGCAGTTCTTC. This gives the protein CASSAGRGLHNEQFF.

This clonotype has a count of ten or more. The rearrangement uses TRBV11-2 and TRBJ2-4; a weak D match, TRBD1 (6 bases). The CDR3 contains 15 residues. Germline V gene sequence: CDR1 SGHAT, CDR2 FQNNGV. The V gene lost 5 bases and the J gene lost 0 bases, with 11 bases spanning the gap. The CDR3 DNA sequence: TGTGCCAGCAGCCAGGGGCGGATAGCCAAAAACATTCAGTACTTC. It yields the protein CASSQGRIAKNIQYF.

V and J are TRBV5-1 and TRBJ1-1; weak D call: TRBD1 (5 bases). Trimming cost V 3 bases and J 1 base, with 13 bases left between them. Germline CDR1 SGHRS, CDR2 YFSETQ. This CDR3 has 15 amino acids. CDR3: CASSWGLRGNTEAFF. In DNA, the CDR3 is TGCGCCAGCAGCTGGGGCCTGAGGGGGAACACTGAAGCTTTCTTT.

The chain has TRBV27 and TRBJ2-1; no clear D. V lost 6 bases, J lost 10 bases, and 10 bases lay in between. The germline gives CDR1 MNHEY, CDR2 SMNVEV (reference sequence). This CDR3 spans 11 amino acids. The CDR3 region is CASSRLAEQFF. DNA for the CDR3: TGTGCCAGCAGCCGTCTGGCGGAGCAGTTCTTC.

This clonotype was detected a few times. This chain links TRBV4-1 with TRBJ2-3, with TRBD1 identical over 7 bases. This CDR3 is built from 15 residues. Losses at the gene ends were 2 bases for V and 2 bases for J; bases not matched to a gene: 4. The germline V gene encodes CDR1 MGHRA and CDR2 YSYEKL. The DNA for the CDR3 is TGCGCCAGCAGCCAATTGGACAGGAACACAGATACGCAGTATTTT. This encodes CASSQLDRNTDTQYF.

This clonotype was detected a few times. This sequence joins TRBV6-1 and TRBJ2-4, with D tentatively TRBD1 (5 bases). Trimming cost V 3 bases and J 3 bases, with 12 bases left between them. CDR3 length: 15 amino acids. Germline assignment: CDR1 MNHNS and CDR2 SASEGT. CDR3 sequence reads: CASSEEQANKNIQYF. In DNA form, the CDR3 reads TGTGCCAGCAGTGAGGAACAGGCTAACAAAAACATTCAGTACTTC.

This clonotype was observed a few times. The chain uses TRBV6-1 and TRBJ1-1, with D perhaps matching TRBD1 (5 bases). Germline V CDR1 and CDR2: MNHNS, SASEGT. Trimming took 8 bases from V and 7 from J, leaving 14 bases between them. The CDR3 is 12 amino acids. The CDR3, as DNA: TGTGCCAGCGGATGGGGGAGATTTGAAGCTTTCTTT. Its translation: CASGWGRFEAFF.

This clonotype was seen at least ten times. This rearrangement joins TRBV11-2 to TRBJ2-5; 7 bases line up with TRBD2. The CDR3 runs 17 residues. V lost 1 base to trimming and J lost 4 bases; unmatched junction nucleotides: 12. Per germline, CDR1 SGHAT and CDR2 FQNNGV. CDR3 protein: CASSLGTQLAISETQYF. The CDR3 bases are TGTGCCAGCAGCTTAGGAACGCAACTAGCGATCTCAGAGACCCAGTACTTC.

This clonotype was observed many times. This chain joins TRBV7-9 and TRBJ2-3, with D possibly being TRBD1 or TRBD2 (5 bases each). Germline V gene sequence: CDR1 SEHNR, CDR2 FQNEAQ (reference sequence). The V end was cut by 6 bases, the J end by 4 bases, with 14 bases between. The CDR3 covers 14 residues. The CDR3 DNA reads TGTGCCAGCAGTCTCAATCGGGACGCAGATACGCAGTATTTT. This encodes CASSLNRDADTQYF.

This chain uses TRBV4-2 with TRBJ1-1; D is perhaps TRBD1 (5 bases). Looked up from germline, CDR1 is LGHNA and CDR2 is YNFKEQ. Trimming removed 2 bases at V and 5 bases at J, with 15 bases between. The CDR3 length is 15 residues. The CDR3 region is CASSQPAPGVTEAFF. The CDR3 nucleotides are TGTGCCAGCAGCCAACCGGCCCCGGGGGTTACTGAAGCTTTCTTT.

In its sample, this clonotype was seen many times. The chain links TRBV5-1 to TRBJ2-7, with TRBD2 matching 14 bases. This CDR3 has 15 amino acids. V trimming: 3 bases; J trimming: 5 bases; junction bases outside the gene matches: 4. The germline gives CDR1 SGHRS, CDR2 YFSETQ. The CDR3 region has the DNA TGCGCCAGCAGCTGGGGACTAGCGGGAGATAACGAGCAGTACTTC. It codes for CASSWGLAGDNEQYF.

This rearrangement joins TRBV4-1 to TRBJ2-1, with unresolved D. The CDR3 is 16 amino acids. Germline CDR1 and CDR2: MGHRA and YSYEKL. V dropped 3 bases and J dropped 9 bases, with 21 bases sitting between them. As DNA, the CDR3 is TGCGCCAGCAGCCACCTCCAGGCAACCCGTTCTGTTGAGCAGTTCTTC. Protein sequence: CASSHLQATRSVEQFF.

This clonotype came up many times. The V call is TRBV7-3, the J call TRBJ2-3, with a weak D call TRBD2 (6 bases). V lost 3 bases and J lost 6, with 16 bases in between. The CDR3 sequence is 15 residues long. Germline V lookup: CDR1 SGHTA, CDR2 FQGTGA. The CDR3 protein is CASSLIAGMVDTQYF. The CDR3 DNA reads TGTGCCAGCAGCTTGATCGCGGGAATGGTGGATACGCAGTATTTT.

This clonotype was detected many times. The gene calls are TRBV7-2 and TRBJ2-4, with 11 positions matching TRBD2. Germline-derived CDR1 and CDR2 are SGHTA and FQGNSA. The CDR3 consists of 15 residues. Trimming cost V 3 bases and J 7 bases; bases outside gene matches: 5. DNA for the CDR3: TGTGCCAGCAGCTTCTCCGGGACTAGCGGCAACATTCAGTACTTC. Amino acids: CASSFSGTSGNIQYF.

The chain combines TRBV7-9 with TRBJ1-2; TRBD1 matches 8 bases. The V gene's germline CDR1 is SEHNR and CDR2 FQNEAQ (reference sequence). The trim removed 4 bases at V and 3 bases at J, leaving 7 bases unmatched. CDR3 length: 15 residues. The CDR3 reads CASSSGQVLHYGYTF. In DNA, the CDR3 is TGTGCCAGCAGCTCGGGACAGGTTCTACACTATGGCTACACCTTC.

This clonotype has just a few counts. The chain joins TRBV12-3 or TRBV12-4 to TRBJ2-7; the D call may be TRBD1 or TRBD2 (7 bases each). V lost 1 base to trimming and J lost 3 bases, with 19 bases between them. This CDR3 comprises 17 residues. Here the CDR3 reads CASSLGGGQIAYYEQYF. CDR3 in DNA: TGTGCCAGCAGTTTAGGCGGGGGACAGATCGCGTACTACGAGCAGTACTTC.

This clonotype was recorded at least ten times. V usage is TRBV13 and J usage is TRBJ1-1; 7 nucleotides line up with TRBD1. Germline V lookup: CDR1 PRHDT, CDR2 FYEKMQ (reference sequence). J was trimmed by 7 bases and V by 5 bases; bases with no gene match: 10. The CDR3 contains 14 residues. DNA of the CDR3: TGTGCCAGCAGCGATGGGACAGATAACTTTGAAGCTTTCTTT. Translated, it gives CASSDGTDNFEAFF.

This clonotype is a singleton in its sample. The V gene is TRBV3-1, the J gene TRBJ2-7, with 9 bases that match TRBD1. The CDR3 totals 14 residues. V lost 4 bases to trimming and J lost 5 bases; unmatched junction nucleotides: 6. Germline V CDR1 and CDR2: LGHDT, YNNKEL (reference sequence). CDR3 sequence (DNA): TGTGCCAGCAGCCCCTATCGGACAGGGGACGAGCAGTACTTC. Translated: CASSPYRTGDEQYF.